This TCR beta chain was identified in a study of CD8+ T cells in alopecia areata. The overall study: Tofacitinib was given for 6 to 18 months, then stopped for 6 months.

Extracted RNA was reverse transcribed, and the resulting cDNA served as sequencing template. Produced via immunoSEQ multiplex PCR; TCRdb's table is partial and in-frame only. Found here are around 160,000 clones, around 47% of them singletons; the top ten hold 6% to 7%. CDR1 and CDR2 from the germline V gene are SGHVS and FQNEAQ. Trimming shortened V by 4 bases and J by 4 bases, and 10 bases separated the two germline ends. The CDR3 covers 13 residues. This clone has a single count. The specimen sequenced was CD4+ T cells sorted from blood. The chain is built from TRBV7-8 and TRBJ2-5; D gene unclear. This receptor was identified in a human donor with alopecia areata. The CDR3 is CASSSTVTETQYF. DNA of the CDR3: TGTGCCAGCAGCTCGACCGTGACAGAGACCCAGTACTTC.